These 27 T cell receptor beta chains share one sample of origin, sequenced in a study of cytomegalovirus exposure and HLA in healthy donors. The primer mix had 60 Vbeta and 13 Jbeta primers. Generated by immunoSEQ multiplex PCR, the TCRdb table keeps only in-frame clones and is missing some. The repertoire holds about 43,000 clones, with approximately 60% as singletons. The source material was PBMCs. These receptors all stem from a human donor in good health.

The chain is built from TRBV5-1 and TRBJ2-7; D unresolved. Trimming left V 0 bases short and J 5 bases short, with 9 bases between. The CDR3 runs to 13 residues. The germline gives CDR1 SGHRS, CDR2 YFSETQ. Here the CDR3 reads CASSLAGSDEQYF. Here the CDR3 DNA reads TGCGCCAGCAGCTTGGCCGGGTCCGACGAGCAGTACTTC.

This clone has only a few counts. This chain links TRBV5-6 with TRBJ1-3; D remains unclear. CDR3 size: 13 residues. Germline lookup yields CDR1 SGHDT and CDR2 YYEEEE. Trimming removed 7 bases at V and 0 bases at J, with 8 bases between. CDR3 DNA: TGTGCCAGCGGTAAGCTCTCTGGAAACACCATATATTTT. It specifies CASGKLSGNTIYF.

This sequence joins TRBV11-2 and TRBJ2-5; 7 bases fit TRBD1. Germline loops: CDR1 SGHAT, CDR2 FQNNGV. There are 13 residues in the CDR3. V was pared by 4 bases and J by 3 bases, with 2 bases of the junction left unmatched. The DNA of the CDR3 is TGTGCCAGCAGCTATACAGGGGAAGAGACCCAGTACTTC. Translation gives CASSYTGEETQYF.

This clone was seen a few times. The rearrangement joins TRBV10-3 to TRBJ1-2; 7 nucleotides match TRBD1. CDR1 is ENHRY, CDR2 SYGVKD, per germline. The CDR3 is made up of 14 amino acids. J lost 8 bases, V lost 5 bases, and 11 bases had no gene match. This chain's CDR3 is CAISREGAVWGYTF. The CDR3 DNA reads TGTGCCATCAGTCGAGAGGGGGCGGTTTGGGGCTACACCTTC.

The V call is TRBV5-4, the J call TRBJ1-6; 8 positions agree with TRBD1. With V trimmed by 4 bases and J by 12 bases, 6 bases remained unmatched. In germline, CDR1 is SGHNT, CDR2 YYREEE (reference sequence). This CDR3 has 13 amino acids. CDR3 DNA: TGTGCCAGCAGCCAGGGACAGGCAGAACCCCTCCACTTT. This sequence encodes CASSQGQAEPLHF.

This chain joins TRBV9 and TRBJ2-1; D unclear. Trimming pared 4 bases from V and 0 bases from J, leaving 8 bases between. This CDR3 spans 14 amino acids. The germline V gene encodes CDR1 SGDLS and CDR2 YYNGEE. Here the CDR3 reads CASSITSSYNEQFF. CDR3 DNA sequence: TGTGCCAGCAGCATTACAAGCTCCTACAATGAGCAGTTCTTC.

This clone has more than one count but fewer than ten. J is TRBJ1-2 and V is TRBV5-1; no firm D call. Germline assignment: CDR1 SGHRS and CDR2 YFSETQ. Trimming took off 2 bases at V and 3 bases at J, with 8 bases between the two ends. The CDR3 length is 13 residues. CDR3 loop: CASSLAGDYGYTF. The CDR3 nucleotides are TGCGCCAGCAGCTTAGCCGGGGACTATGGCTACACCTTC.

The chain links TRBV7-2 to TRBJ2-7; 7 bases match TRBD1. CDR3 length equals 15 residues. With V trimmed by 1 base and J by 1 base, 4 bases remained unmatched. Germline V gene sequence: CDR1 SGHTA, CDR2 FQGNSA. Written as DNA, the CDR3 is TGTGCCAGCAGCTTAGGACAGGGAGTATCCTACGAGCAGTACTTC. Translated: CASSLGQGVSYEQYF.

The chain couples TRBV28 to TRBJ1-6; D gene uncertain. Trimming left V 6 bases short and J 8 bases short, with 17 bases between. The CDR3 runs 15 residues. Germline V gene lookup returns CDR1 MDHEN and CDR2 SYDVKM. The CDR3 is CASRPAGGDYSPLHF. For the CDR3, the DNA is TGTGCCAGCAGACCCGCGGGTGGGGATTATTCACCCCTCCACTTT.

This chain joins TRBV7-2 and TRBJ2-7, with a weak D call TRBD1 (6 bases). V shed 1 base and J shed 2 bases, with 12 bases lying between them. The CDR3 runs to 15 residues. The germline CDR1 and CDR2 sequences are SGHTA and FQGNSA. CDR3 amino acids: CASSLDNRVAYEQYF. In DNA form, the CDR3 reads TGTGCCAGCAGCTTAGATAACAGGGTCGCCTACGAGCAGTACTTC. Using reference TRBV7-2 and TRBJ2-7 for the parts outside the CDR3, the full variable domain is GAGVSQSPSNKVTEKGKDVELRCDPISGHTALYWYRQSLGQGLEFLIYFQGNSAPDKSGLPSDRFSAERTGGSVSTLTIQRTQQEDSAVYLCASSLDNRVAYEQYFGPGTRLTVT.

The chain uses TRBV4-3 and TRBJ2-6; no clear D gene. The length of the CDR3 is 16 residues. Germline CDR1 LGHNA, CDR2 YSLEER. Trimming cost V 1 base and J 1 base, with 8 bases left between them. In DNA form, the CDR3 reads TGCGCCAGCAGCCAAGTGATCACTTCTGGGGCCAACGTCCTGACTTTC. This translates into CASSQVITSGANVLTF.

J is TRBJ2-5 and V is TRBV7-2, with a tentative D call TRBD1 (6 bases). The V end lost 1 base, the J end lost 1 base, and 10 bases lay between the germline ends. In germline, CDR1 is SGHTA, CDR2 FQGNSA. The CDR3 loop spans 15 amino acids. CDR3 DNA sequence: TGTGCCAGCAGCTTAGTTCAGGGGCCCCAAGAGACCCAGTACTTC. The encoded protein is CASSLVQGPQETQYF.

This sequence joins TRBV29-1 and TRBJ1-2, with D possibly TRBD1 on 5 matching bases. CDR3 length: 15 amino acids. Trimming removed 6 bases from V and 8 bases from J, with 25 bases in between. CDR1 SQVTM and CDR2 ANQGSEA come from the germline V gene. The CDR3 here is CSVVRSGIDMGGYTF. The CDR3 DNA sequence: TGCAGCGTAGTCCGATCAGGGATTGATATGGGAGGCTACACCTTC.

As to this clone: At the DNA level, this CDR3 is encoded by other sequences in the same sample as well. The J gene is TRBJ2-1, the V gene TRBV9; tentatively, D is TRBD2 (5 bases). Germline assignment: CDR1 SGDLS and CDR2 YYNGEE. V was clipped by 1 base and J by 4 bases, with 12 bases between them. This CDR3 comprises 15 residues. The CDR3 DNA is TGTGCCAGCAGCGTAACTAGTGGGGAATACAATGAGCAGTTCTTC. It codes for CASSVTSGEYNEQFF.

This clone has a single count. The rearrangement joins TRBV7-6 to TRBJ2-6, with D perhaps TRBD1 (5 bases). The V gene's germline CDR1 is SGHVS and CDR2 FNYEAQ. V dropped 2 bases and J dropped 4 bases, with 15 bases sitting between them. This CDR3 spans 17 amino acids. The CDR3 loop is CASSLWVDTTGANVLTF. CDR3 sequence (DNA): TGTGCCAGCAGCTTATGGGTGGACACCACAGGGGCCAACGTCCTGACTTTC.

This clone came up a few times. CDR3 sequence reads: CASSLWRGGFPGELFF. The CDR3 DNA follows: TGTGCCAGCAGCTTATGGCGGGGGGGATTCCCCGGGGAGCTGTTTTTT. The chain couples TRBV7-2 to TRBJ2-2; 9 bases align to TRBD2. Germline V lookup: CDR1 SGHTA, CDR2 FQGNSA. Germline trimming cut 2 bases from V and 6 bases from J; bases unmatched to any gene: 7. CDR3 length: 16 amino acids.

This chain uses TRBV4-2 with TRBJ2-1; D not resolved. Germline CDR1 and CDR2: LGHNA and YNFKEQ. Trimming cost V 4 bases and J 9 bases, with 10 bases left between them. CDR3 size: 12 residues. CDR3 amino acids: CASSLQAGEQFF. DNA of the CDR3: TGTGCCAGCAGCCTTCAAGCTGGTGAGCAGTTCTTC.

The chain carries TRBV25-1 and TRBJ2-1; 9 positions agree with TRBD1. V dropped 3 bases and J dropped 10; count of bases not matched to a gene: 10. The CDR3 consists of 15 residues. From germline, CDR1 is MGHDK and CDR2 SYGVNS. CDR3 coding DNA: TGTGCCAGCAGTGATTTCGGGACAGGGTCTCCGGAGCAGTTCTTC. Translated, it gives CASSDFGTGSPEQFF.

The chain links TRBV15 to TRBJ2-5; D is ambiguous. The CDR3 is 14 residues long. Trimming left V 0 bases short and J 5 bases short, with 10 bases between. Germline V gene sequence: CDR1 LNHNV, CDR2 YYDKDF (reference sequence). The CDR3 loop is CATSRDEVTETQYF. In DNA form, the CDR3 reads TGTGCCACCAGCAGAGATGAGGTTACGGAGACCCAGTACTTC.

In its sample, this clone was seen a few times. The chain carries TRBV9 and TRBJ2-7, with 13 positions matching TRBD2. V shed 3 bases and J 4 bases; nucleotides not matched to a gene: 7. The CDR3 spans 16 residues. The germline V gene has CDR1 SGDLS and CDR2 YYNGEE. CDR3 DNA sequence: TGTGCCAGCAGCGAAACCGGGACTAGCGGGGTTTACGAGCAGTACTTC. Its translation is CASSETGTSGVYEQYF.

In this sample, this clone turned up a few times. The V gene is TRBV2, the J gene TRBJ2-5; D is possibly TRBD1 (5 bases). Germline V gives CDR1 SNHLY, CDR2 FYNNEI. The CDR3 length is 14 residues. Deletions cut 3 bases from V and 5 bases from J, with 13 bases between. CDR3 nucleotides: TGTGCCAGCAGTGAGCAGGGTTTGGGTGAGACCCAGTACTTC. Protein product: CASSEQGLGETQYF.

This chain connects TRBV4-1 to TRBJ1-4, with 7 positions matching TRBD1. The length of the CDR3 is 15 residues. V dropped 2 bases and J dropped 6; count of bases not matched to a gene: 6. The V gene's germline CDR1 is MGHRA and CDR2 YSYEKL. The CDR3 DNA follows: TGCGCCAGCAGCCAAACAGGGGTAGGAGATGAAAAACTGTTTTTT. Its translation: CASSQTGVGDEKLFF.

Only a few counts were recorded for this clone. The rearrangement uses TRBV7-9 and TRBJ2-1, with 8 bases fitting TRBD1. The CDR3 runs 13 residues. The germline V gene has CDR1 SEHNR and CDR2 FQNEAQ (reference sequence). DNA of the CDR3: TGTGGGGTTCCCTACAGGGGGAAGAATGAGCAGTTCTTC. This codes for CGVPYRGKNEQFF. Full variable domain (rest looked up from reference TRBV7-9 and TRBJ2-1): DTGVSQNPRHKITKRGQNVTFRCDPISEHNRLYWYRQTLGQGPEFLTYFQNEAQLEKSRLLSDRFSAERPKGSFSTLEIQRTEQGDSAMYLCGVPYRGKNEQFFGPGTRLTVL.

The CDR3 here is CASSWERTGGEDTEAFF. The DNA of the CDR3 is TGTGCCAGCAGTTGGGAAAGGACAGGGGGGGAGGACACTGAAGCTTTCTTT. This chain joins TRBV28 and TRBJ1-1, with 10 bases aligning to TRBD1. This CDR3 is built from 17 residues. Germline V lookup: CDR1 MDHEN, CDR2 SYDVKM. V trimming: 4 bases; J trimming: 3 bases; junction bases outside the gene matches: 11.

The chain employs TRBV9 and TRBJ2-3; TRBD2 might be the D (5 bases). This CDR3 region has 15 residues. V lost 6 bases to trimming and J lost 6 bases, with 20 bases between them. Germline V CDR1 and CDR2: SGDLS, YYNGEE. The CDR3 protein is CASTPYTTSGDTQYF. In DNA form, the CDR3 reads TGTGCCAGCACCCCCTATACAACAAGCGGTGATACGCAGTATTTT.

A few counts support this clone. This chain joins TRBV27 and TRBJ2-2; D call uncertain. Trimming removed 10 bases from V and 4 bases from J, with 4 bases in between. Germline assignment: CDR1 MNHEY and CDR2 SMNVEV (reference sequence). The CDR3 covers 10 residues. Here the CDR3 DNA reads TGTGCCAACGGCACCGGGGAGCTGTTTTTT. Amino acid sequence: CANGTGELFF.

This clone turned up a few times. The CDR3 loop reads CAISEQATNEKLFF. The CDR3 nucleotides are TGTGCCATCAGTGAACAAGCAACTAATGAAAAACTGTTTTTT. The rearrangement joins TRBV10-3 to TRBJ1-4; the D is unclear. V was trimmed by 3 bases and J by 0 bases, leaving 5 bases between them. The CDR3 totals 14 residues. Germline CDR1 and CDR2: ENHRY and SYGVKD.